This T cell receptor beta chain was sequenced for a study of T cells in Graves' hyperthyroidism and ophthalmopathy. TCR beta CDR3 regions were amplified from RNA. When the TCR CDR3 underwent first-round RT-PCR, the HTBI primer set was used. TCRdb processed the multiplex PCR reads anew with MiXCR; each CDR3 protein has one entry. The table has about 380,000 distinct CDR3 sequences, about 13% seen once. With respect to this clonotype: This could be a read error, since a much larger clone is one nucleotide away.

Investigators excluded patients with uncontrolled infection, other autoimmune disease, pregnancy or lactation. The CDR3 contains 15 residues. The V gene is TRBV12-3 or TRBV12-4, the J gene TRBJ1-2, with D uncertain. The sequencing input was blood. The TCR comes from a man younger than 45 with Graves' hyperthyroidism that later progressed to Graves' ophthalmopathy. The CDR3 sequence: CTSTYRLGWREGYTF. In nucleotides, the CDR3 is TGTACCAGCACCTATAGGCTCGGGTGGAGGGAAGGCTACACCTTC.